This note documents a single TCR beta chain sequence. The CDR3 extends over 15 amino acids. The V gene end was trimmed by 4 bases and the J gene end by 7 bases; junction bases not matched to a gene: 10. From germline, CDR1 is SGHRS and CDR2 YFSETQ. The source of the sample is a study of blood T cell repertoires in COVID-19. Study-level information: Italy, Spain and the United States were the sources of the convalescent and acute COVID-19 samples.

Profiled with immunoSEQ multiplex PCR; TCRdb holds only in-frame clones, not every one. The top ten hold about 2% of the sample, which has 140,000 to 150,000 clones, over 70% seen once. This sequence joins TRBV5-1 and TRBJ2-2; the match to TRBD1 covers 7 bases. The receptor was derived from a woman aged 60-70 years with acute or convalescent COVID-19. Specimen: peripheral blood. Here the CDR3 reads CASSTELTGVGELFF. In DNA form, the CDR3 reads TGCGCCAGCAGCACGGAGCTAACAGGGGTCGGGGAGCTGTTTTTT. The variable domain in full, completed from reference TRBV5-1 and TRBJ2-2, reads KAGVTQTPRYLIKTRGQQVTLSCSPISGHRSVSWYQQTPGQGLQFLFEYFSETQRNKGNFPGRFSGRQFSNSRSEMNVSTLELGDSALYLCASSTELTGVGELFFGEGSRLTVL.